The 9 T cell receptor beta chains below all came from one sample that was sequenced in a study of T cells in Graves' hyperthyroidism and ophthalmopathy. RNA transcripts provided the source from which TCR beta CDR3 regions were amplified. The HTBI primer set drove a first-round RT-PCR of the TCR CDR3. TCRdb independently ran MiXCR on the multiplex PCR reads; one entry per CDR3 protein. The sample lists nearly 750,000 distinct CDR3 sequences, 30% to 40% occurring once. Sequencing input: blood. The receptors originated from a woman in her thirties or forties with Graves' hyperthyroidism.

For this clonotype: This clone may be a read error of a much larger clone one base away. No conserved phenylalanine or tryptophan is present at the end of the CDR3, so a read error is the likely explanation. The V call is TRBV12-3 or TRBV12-4, the J call TRBJ1-2; D may be TRBD1 (5 bases). Trimming left V 1 base short and J 8 bases short, with 11 bases between. This CDR3 is built from 13 residues. The CDR3 loop reads CASSLVGGLGYTL. CDR3 bases: TGTGCCAGCAGTTTAGTCGGGGGTTTGGGCTACACCCTC.

This clonotype was observed a few times. This chain links TRBV29-1 with TRBJ1-1; the D gene is possibly TRBD1 (5 bases). CDR3 length equals 13 residues. The V end was cut by 5 bases, the J end by 1 base, with 11 bases between. Germline V gene lookup returns CDR1 SQVTM and CDR2 ANQGSEA. Written as DNA, the CDR3 is TGCAGCGTTCACGGGACTCAGAACACTGAAGCTTTCTTT. Its translation: CSVHGTQNTEAFF. Drawing the rest from reference TRBV29-1 and TRBJ1-1, the complete variable domain is SAVISQKPSRDICQRGTSLTIQCQVDSQVTMMFWYRQQPGQSLTLIATANQGSEATYESGFVIDKFPISRPNLTFSTLTVSNMSPEDSSIYLCSVHGTQNTEAFFGQGTRLTVV.

This clonotype was seen a few times. Its ends do not fully match the called genes, so a read error is possible. The chain joins TRBV10-3 to TRBJ1-5; D is perhaps TRBD1 (5 bases). CDR1 and CDR2 from the germline V gene are ENHRY and SYGVKD. This CDR3 is built from 18 residues. The CDR3 bases are TGTGCCAGCAGTTACTTCGGGGGAAAGGGCTATAGCAATCAGCCCCAGCATTTT. Translated, it gives CASSYFGGKGYSNQPQHF.

Many counts were recorded for this clonotype. The chain joins TRBV10-3 to TRBJ1-1; D may be TRBD1 (5 bases). Per germline, CDR1 ENHRY and CDR2 SYGVKD. CDR3 size: 15 residues. V was shortened by 3 bases and J by 1 base, with 12 bases between the two germline ends. The CDR3, as DNA: TGTGCCATCAGTGACCCCGTGGGGGGGAACACTGAAGCTTTCTTT. Amino acids: CAISDPVGGNTEAFF.

This clonotype was found many times. The chain recombines TRBV24-1 with TRBJ2-5; D unresolved. The CDR3 covers 12 residues. Per the germline V gene, CDR1 is KGHDR and CDR2 is SFDVKD. V was pared by 5 bases and J by 2 bases, with 5 bases between. DNA for the CDR3: TGTGCCACCAGTGGTTTTCAAGAGACCCAGTACTTC. As protein: CATSGFQETQYF.

The chain couples TRBV6-1 to TRBJ2-1, with 13 bases matching TRBD2. Germline V lookup: CDR1 MNHNS, CDR2 SASEGT. The CDR3 consists of 16 residues. V shed 3 bases, J shed 10 bases, and the junction held 9 bases outside the gene matches. In nucleotides, the CDR3 is TGTGCCAGCAGTGATCGAGGGACTAGCGGGGCCGGGGAGCAGTTCTTC. It is translated as CASSDRGTSGAGEQFF.

The rearrangement links TRBV12-3 or TRBV12-4 to TRBJ1-3, with D hard to call. The CDR3 contains 11 residues. The V and J ends lost 5 bases and 6 bases respectively, with 5 bases between them. DNA of the CDR3: TGTGCCAGCAGTCCGGCAAACACCATATATTTT. It is translated as CASSPANTIYF.

The rearrangement links TRBV7-6 to TRBJ1-2, with 8 bases matching TRBD1. Trimming at V came to 4 bases and at J to 5 bases, leaving 6 bases not matched to a gene. Germline CDR1 SGHVS, CDR2 FNYEAQ. This CDR3 comprises 14 residues. Written as DNA, the CDR3 is TGTGCCAGCAGCTCAGCAGGGGGCCAGTATGGCTACACCTTC. This codes for CASSSAGGQYGYTF.

This clonotype appeared many times. V is TRBV29-1 and J is TRBJ1-2; TRBD1 might be the D (5 bases). V was pared by 2 bases and J by 6 bases, with 19 bases between. Germline V gene lookup returns CDR1 SQVTM and CDR2 ANQGSEA. The CDR3 is 15 residues long. The CDR3 sequence is CSVETQVAGGDGYTF. The CDR3 nucleotides are TGCAGCGTTGAAACGCAAGTAGCGGGGGGGGATGGCTACACCTTC.